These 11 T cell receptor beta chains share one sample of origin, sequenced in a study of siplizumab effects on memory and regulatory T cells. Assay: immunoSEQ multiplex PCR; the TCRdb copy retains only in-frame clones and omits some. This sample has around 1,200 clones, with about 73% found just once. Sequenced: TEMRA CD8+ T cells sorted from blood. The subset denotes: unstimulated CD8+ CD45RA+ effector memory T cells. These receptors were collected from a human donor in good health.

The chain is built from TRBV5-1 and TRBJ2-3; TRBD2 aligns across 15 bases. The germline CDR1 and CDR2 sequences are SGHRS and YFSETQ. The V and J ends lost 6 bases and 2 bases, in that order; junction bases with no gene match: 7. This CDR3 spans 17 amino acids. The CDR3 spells CASTKGLAGGYTDTQYF. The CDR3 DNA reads TGCGCCAGCACCAAAGGACTAGCGGGAGGGTACACAGATACGCAGTATTTT. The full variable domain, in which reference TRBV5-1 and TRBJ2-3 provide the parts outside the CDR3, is KAGVTQTPRYLIKTRGQQVTLSCSPISGHRSVSWYQQTPGQGLQFLFEYFSETQRNKGNFPGRFSGRQFSNSRSEMNVSTLELGDSALYLCASTKGLAGGYTDTQYFGPGTRLTVL.

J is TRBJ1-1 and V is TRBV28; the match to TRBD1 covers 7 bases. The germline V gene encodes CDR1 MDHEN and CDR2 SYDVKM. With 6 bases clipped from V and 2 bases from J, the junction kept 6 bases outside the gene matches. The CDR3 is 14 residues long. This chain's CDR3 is CASRPQGGNTEAFF. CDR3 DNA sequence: TGTGCCAGCAGGCCCCAGGGGGGAAACACTGAAGCTTTCTTT.

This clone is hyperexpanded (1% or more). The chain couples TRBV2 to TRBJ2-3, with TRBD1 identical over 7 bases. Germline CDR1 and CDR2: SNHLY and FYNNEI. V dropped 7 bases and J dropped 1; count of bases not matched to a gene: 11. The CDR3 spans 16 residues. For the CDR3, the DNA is TGTGCCAGCAATCCCCTAGGGGGCGCCGGCACAGATACGCAGTATTTT. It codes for CASNPLGGAGTDTQYF.

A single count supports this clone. CDR3 sequence reads: CASSYLPPRGQGAGEQYF. CDR3 in DNA: TGCGCCAGCAGCTACTTACCCCCACGGGGACAGGGGGCTGGGGAGCAGTACTTC. The rearrangement links TRBV5-1 to TRBJ2-7, with 12 bases lining up with TRBD1. The junction had 17 bases not matched to a gene; V was cut back by 3 bases and J by 7 bases. CDR1 and CDR2 (germline): SGHRS, YFSETQ. The CDR3 is made up of 18 amino acids.

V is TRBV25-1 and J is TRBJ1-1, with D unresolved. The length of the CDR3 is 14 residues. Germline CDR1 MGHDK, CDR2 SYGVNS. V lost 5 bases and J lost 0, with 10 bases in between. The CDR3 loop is CASSLGGVNTEAFF. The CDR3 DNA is TGTGCCAGCAGTTTAGGTGGGGTGAACACTGAAGCTTTCTTT.

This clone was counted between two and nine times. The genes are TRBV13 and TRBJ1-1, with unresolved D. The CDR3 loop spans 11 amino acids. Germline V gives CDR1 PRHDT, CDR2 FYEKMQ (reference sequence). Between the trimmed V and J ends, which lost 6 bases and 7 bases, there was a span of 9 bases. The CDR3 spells CASRGNFEAFF. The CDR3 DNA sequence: TGTGCCAGCAGAGGAAACTTTGAAGCTTTCTTT.

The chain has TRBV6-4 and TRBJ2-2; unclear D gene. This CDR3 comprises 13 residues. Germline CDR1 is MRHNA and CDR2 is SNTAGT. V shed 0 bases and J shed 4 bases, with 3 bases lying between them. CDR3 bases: TGTGCCAGCAGTGACTCGGCCACCGGGGAGCTGTTTTTT. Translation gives CASSDSATGELFF.

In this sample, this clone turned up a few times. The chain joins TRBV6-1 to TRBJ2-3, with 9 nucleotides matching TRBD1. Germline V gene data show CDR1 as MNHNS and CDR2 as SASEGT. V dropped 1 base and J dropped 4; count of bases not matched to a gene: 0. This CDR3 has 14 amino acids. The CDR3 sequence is CASSEGTGADTQYF. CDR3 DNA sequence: TGTGCCAGCAGTGAAGGGACAGGGGCAGATACGCAGTATTTT.

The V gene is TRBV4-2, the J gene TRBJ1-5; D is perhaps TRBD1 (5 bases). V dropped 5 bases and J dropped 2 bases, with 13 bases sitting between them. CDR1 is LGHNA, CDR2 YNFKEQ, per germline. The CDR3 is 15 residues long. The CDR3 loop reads CASSLRGTGNQPQHF. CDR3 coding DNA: TGTGCCAGCAGCTTGAGGGGTACGGGCAATCAGCCCCAGCATTTT.

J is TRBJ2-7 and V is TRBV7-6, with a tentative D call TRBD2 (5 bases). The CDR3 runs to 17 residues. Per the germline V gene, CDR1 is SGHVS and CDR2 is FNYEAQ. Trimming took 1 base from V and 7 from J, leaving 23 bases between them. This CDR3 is CASSLEGSAALRGEQYF. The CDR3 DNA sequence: TGTGCCAGCAGCTTAGAAGGGTCAGCGGCCTTACGAGGGGAGCAGTACTTC.

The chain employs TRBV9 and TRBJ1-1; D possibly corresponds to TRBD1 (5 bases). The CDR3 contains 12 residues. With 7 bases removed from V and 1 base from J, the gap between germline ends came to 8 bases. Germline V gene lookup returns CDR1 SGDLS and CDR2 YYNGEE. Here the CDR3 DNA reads TGTGCCAGCGCCGGGGCGAACACTGAAGCTTTCTTT. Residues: CASAGANTEAFF.